Here is one T cell receptor (beta chain) with its context. The PCR had 60 Vbeta and 13 Jbeta primers. Profiled with immunoSEQ multiplex PCR; TCRdb holds only in-frame clones, not every one. The table records around 150,000 clones, 80% to 85% of them present only once. The data originate from a study of cytomegalovirus exposure and HLA in healthy donors. The germline gives CDR1 SGHNT, CDR2 YYREEE (reference sequence). The CDR3 is made up of 17 amino acids. J gave up 0 bases and V 3 bases, and 2 bases lay outside the gene matches. The source of this sequence is a man aged 18-30 years in good health and CMV-seronegative. The sample taken for sequencing was PBMCs. The rearrangement uses TRBV5-4 and TRBJ2-5; TRBD2 matches 16 bases. The CDR3 spells CASSSGLAGGYQETQYF. The DNA for the CDR3 is TGTGCCAGCAGCTCGGGACTAGCGGGGGGGTACCAAGAGACCCAGTACTTC.